One T cell receptor (beta chain) is described in this entry. This clonotype was seen ten or more times. No cognate antigen has been identified for it. Per-base qualities were not stored, and no clone one base away is much larger. Receptor libraries were prepared by PCR. This sample was sequenced with an Illumina HiSeq 2500. To reduce PCR and sequencing biases, unique molecular identifiers were built into the TCR beta cDNA libraries. About 500,000 cDNA molecules were obtained per 1 to 10 million input T cells, so each molecule approximated one T cell. Patient libraries were prepared and sequenced with the same protocol used for the earlier healthy control dataset. Within a given batch, samples were prepared together, multiplexed and sequenced on the same HiSeq lane. The source study handled its data this way. Raw barcoded reads were processed with MIGEC, and single-read molecular identifier groups were discarded before consensus assembly and CDR3 extraction. VDJtools was used for post-analysis of the clonotype tables, with diversity normalized by down-sampling every dataset to the smallest sample size. In repertoire overlap clustering, CDR3 amino acid sequences, but not nucleotide sequences, were matched to correct batch-related cross-sample contamination. Using fastp at Q25 and MiXCR, TCRdb reprocessed the public reads and kept productive beta chains. Under each unique CDR3 protein, matching rows form one entry showing the most common genes and DNA. The V and J calls here are based on TCRdb, not the publication. A total of roughly 200,000 distinct CDR3 sequences appear in this sample, 25% to 35% of them only once. The leading ten clones occupy about 3.4% of the sample.

The source of the sample is a study of post-analysis software for immune sequencing data (dated by TCRdb to between 2015 and 2017). Looking at the study overall: Relapsing-remitting, secondary progressive and progressive-relapsing multiple sclerosis were recorded as disease courses, and subtype annotation was lacking for some patients. A subset of samples was prepared in parallel using single-end sample barcoding, then pooled and co-amplified after Illumina adapter ligation. The patient repertoires were compared against around eleven previously published healthy control repertoires obtained from donors aged 6 to 25 years. The research as a whole found: Strong co-clustering of samples prepared in the same batch was shown by direct clustering with F measure, prompting a batch-effect correction. The control group was slightly older than the multiple sclerosis patient group. Compared with controls, multiple sclerosis patients had significantly lower normalized Chao1 diversity, a finding suggesting substantial peripheral T-cell clonal expansion.

To demonstrate the VDJtools post-analysis software, the study profiled TCR beta repertoires from the peripheral blood of around 13 young patients with multiple sclerosis. The multiple sclerosis patients were children and adolescents between roughly 6 and 16 years of age. The receptor's source is a girl aged 2-17 years with multiple sclerosis. The sample consisted of blood.

The CDR3 region: CASSPTQHEQYF. DNA sequence: TGTGCCAGCAGCCCGACACAGCACGAGCAGTACTTC. The rearrangement joined TRBV6-5 to TRBJ2-7; confidence is insufficient to name the D gene. Trimming costs V 6 bases and J 5 bases, and their ends lie 11 bases apart. Including the terminal cysteine and phenylalanine, the CDR3 comprises 12 residues. Just CDR3 DNA is preserved here, 36 bases in frame from base 1. CDR1 and CDR2, per the germline V gene, are MNHEY and SVGAGI.